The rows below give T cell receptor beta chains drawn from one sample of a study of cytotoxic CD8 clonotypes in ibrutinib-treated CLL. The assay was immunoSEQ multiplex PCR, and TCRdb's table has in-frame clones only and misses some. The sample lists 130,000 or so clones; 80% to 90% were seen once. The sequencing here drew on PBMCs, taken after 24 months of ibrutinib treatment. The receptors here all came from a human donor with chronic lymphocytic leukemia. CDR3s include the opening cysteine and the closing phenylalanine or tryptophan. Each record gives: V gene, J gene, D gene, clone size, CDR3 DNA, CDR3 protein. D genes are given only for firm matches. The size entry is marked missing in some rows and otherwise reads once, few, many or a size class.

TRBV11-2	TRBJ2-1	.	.	TGTGCCAGCAGCTTAGAAGGCAGGCCCTACAATGAGCAGTTCTTC	CASSLEGRPYNEQFF
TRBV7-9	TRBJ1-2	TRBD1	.	TGTGCCAGCAGCCGGGGACAGGAGATGAATGGCTACACCTTC	CASSRGQEMNGYTF
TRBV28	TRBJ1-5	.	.	TGTGCCAGCAGTTCCCGTATCGAGCCCCAGCATTTT	CASSSRIEPQHF
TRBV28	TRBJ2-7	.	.	TGTGCCAGCAGTTTAAACCCCCCGGCCGAGCAGTACTTC	CASSLNPPAEQYF
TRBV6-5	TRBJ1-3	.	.	TGTGCCAGCAGTTACTCAGTCAGGGCTGGAAACACCATATATTTT	CASSYSVRAGNTIYF
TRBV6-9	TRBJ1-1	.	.	TGTGCCAGCAGGACCTACGGGGGGAATTTGGTAAACACTGAAGCTTTCTTT	CASRTYGGNLVNTEAFF
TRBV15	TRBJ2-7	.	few	TGTGCCACCAGCAGAGACAGGGGATCCTACGAGCAGTACTTC	CATSRDRGSYEQYF
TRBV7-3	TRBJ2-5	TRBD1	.	TGTGCCAGCAGTACCAGGGGGCGTGGGGAGACCCAGTACTTC	CASSTRGRGETQYF
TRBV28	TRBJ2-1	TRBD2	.	TGTGCCAGCAGTCCCCTCCACGGCCAGCGGGGGGTCAATGAGCAGTTCTTC	CASSPLHGQRGVNEQFF
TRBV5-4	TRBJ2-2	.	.	TGTGCCAGCAGCTTGGCGGGCACTGGAACCGGGGAGCTGTTTTTT	CASSLAGTGTGELFF
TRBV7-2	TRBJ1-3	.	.	TGTGCCAGCAGCTCTTCCTTTGGAAACACCATATATTTT	CASSSSFGNTIYF
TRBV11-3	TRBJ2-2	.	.	TGTGCCAGCAGCTTAGGACTGACGGTCGGCGGGGAGCTGTTTTTT	CASSLGLTVGGELFF
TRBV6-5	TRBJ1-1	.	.	TGTGCCAGCAGTCGGTGGCCTAACACTGAAGCTTTCTTT	CASSRWPNTEAFF
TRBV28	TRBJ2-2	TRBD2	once	TGTGCCAGCACGGGGACTAGCTGGTTTGGCACCGGGGAGCTGTTTTTT	CASTGTSWFGTGELFF
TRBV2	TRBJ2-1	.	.	TGTGCCAGCAGCTACAACTCCTTCAATGAGCAGTTCTTC	CASSYNSFNEQFF
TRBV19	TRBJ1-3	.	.	TGTGCCAGTAGGGCGACAGGTGCTGGAAACACCATATATTTT	CASRATGAGNTIYF
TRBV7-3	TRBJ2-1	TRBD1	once	TGTGCCAGCAGCTTAGAGGTTTCCTGGACAGGGGGTAATGAGCAGTTCTTC	CASSLEVSWTGGNEQFF
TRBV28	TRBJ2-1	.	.	TGTGCCAGCAGACCCTTGTACTTCGGGAGTGGGTACAATGAGCAGTTCTTC	CASRPLYFGSGYNEQFF
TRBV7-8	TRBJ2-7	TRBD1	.	TGTGCCAGCAGCCGGGGGACAGGGGGGAGCTCCTACGAGCAGTACTTC	CASSRGTGGSSYEQYF
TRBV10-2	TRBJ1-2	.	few	TGCGCCAGCAGTGAGAGCCAACCGCTGGGCTATGGCTACACCTTC	CASSESQPLGYGYTF
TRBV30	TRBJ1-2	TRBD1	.	TGTGCCTCGGCGAGGGGGCTCCTAGGGGGCTACACCTTC	CASARGLLGGYTF
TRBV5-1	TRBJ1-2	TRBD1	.	TGCGCCAGCAGCTATGACAGGGTCGATTACTATGGCTACACCTTC	CASSYDRVDYYGYTF
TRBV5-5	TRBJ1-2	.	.	TGTGCCAGCAGCTTGAGTAGTGGCTATGGCTACACCTTC	CASSLSSGYGYTF
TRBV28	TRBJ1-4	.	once	TGTGCCAGCAGTTTACAGGGGTTAGGTGAAAAACTGTTTTTT	CASSLQGLGEKLFF
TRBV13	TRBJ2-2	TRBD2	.	TGTGCCAGCTACCGACTAGCGGGAGTCACCGGGGAGCTGTTTTTT	CASYRLAGVTGELFF
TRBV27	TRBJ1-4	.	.	TGTGCCAGCAGTTCCTATAATGAAAAACTGTTTTTT	CASSSYNEKLFF
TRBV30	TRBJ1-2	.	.	TGTGCCTGGAGTGCTTATGGCTACACCTTC	CAWSAYGYTF
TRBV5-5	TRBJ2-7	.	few	TGTGCCAGCAGCACTACCGGGCCAACACCCGAGCAGTACTTC	CASSTTGPTPEQYF
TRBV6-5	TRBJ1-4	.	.	TGTGCCAGCAGTTACATGCGGGGGCCCCGGCTGTTTTTT	CASSYMRGPRLFF
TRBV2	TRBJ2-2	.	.	TGTGCCAGCAGCGACAGGCTGGGCACCGGGGAGCTGTTTTTT	CASSDRLGTGELFF
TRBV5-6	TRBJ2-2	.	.	TGTGCCAGCAGCTCACTCCGACAGGGGAGGGACACCGGGGAGCTGTTTTTT	CASSSLRQGRDTGELFF
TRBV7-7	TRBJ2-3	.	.	TGTGCTAGCAGCTTGAAGACTACTGATACGCAGTATTTT	CASSLKTTDTQYF
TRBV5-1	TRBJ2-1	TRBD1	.	TGCGCCAGCAGCGTGGGGACAGCCAACAATGAGCAGTTCTTC	CASSVGTANNEQFF
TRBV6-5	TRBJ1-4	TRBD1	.	TGTGCCAGCAGTTCCTACCGGGACAGGGGAGATGAAAAACTGTTTTTT	CASSSYRDRGDEKLFF
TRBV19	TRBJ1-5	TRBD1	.	TGTGCCAGTAGTATAGTCCGCCGACAGGGAATTATTCAGCCCCAGCATTTT	CASSIVRRQGIIQPQHF
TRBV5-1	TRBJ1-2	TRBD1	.	TGCGCCAGCAGTCGATCGGGACAGGGTTCGGGCTACACCTTC	CASSRSGQGSGYTF
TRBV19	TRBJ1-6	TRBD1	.	TGTGCCAGTACTGACAGGGGTTGGTCCTATAATTCACCCCTCCACTTT	CASTDRGWSYNSPLHF
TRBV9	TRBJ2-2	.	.	TGTGCCAGCAGCGAGACTTCGGGGCCGCGGACCGGGGAGCTGTTTTTT	CASSETSGPRTGELFF
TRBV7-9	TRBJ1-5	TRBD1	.	TGTGCCAGCAGCTGGGGACAGGGGTTTGCTCAGCCCCAGCATTTT	CASSWGQGFAQPQHF
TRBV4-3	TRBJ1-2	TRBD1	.	TGCGCCAGCAGCCCCTCGGACAGGGAGCCCTATGCCTACACCTTC	CASSPSDREPYAYTF
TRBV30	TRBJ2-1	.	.	TGTGCCTACCAGGGGGGTACTAGCGGCTACAATGAGCAGTTCTTC	CAYQGGTSGYNEQFF
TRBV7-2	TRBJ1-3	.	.	TGTGCCAGCAGCTTATCCATGGTTCGAAGAAACACCATATATTTT	CASSLSMVRRNTIYF
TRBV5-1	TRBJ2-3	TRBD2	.	TGCGCCAGCAGCTTGGCGGTAGCGGGAGATACGCAGTATTTT	CASSLAVAGDTQYF
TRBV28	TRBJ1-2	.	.	TGTGCCAGCAGTTTTAGGTTTTCCTTAAGTTATTATGGCTACACCTTC	CASSFRFSLSYYGYTF
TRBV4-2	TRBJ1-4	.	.	TGTGCCAGCAGCCAAGATGACAGTTCTAATGAAAAACTGTTTTTT	CASSQDDSSNEKLFF